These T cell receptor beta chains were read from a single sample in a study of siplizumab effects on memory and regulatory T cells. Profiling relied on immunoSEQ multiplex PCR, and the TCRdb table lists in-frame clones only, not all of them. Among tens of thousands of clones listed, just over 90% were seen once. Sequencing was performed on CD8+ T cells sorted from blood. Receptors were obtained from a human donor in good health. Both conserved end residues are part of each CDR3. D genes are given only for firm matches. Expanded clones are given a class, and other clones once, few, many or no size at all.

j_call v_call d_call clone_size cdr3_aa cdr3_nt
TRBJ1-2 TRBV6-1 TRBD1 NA CASSDVRGFSLGGYTF TGTGCCAGCAGTGATGTCAGGGGGTTTTCGTTAGGTGGCTACACCTTC
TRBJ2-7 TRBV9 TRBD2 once CASSPGAGRTYEQYF TGTGCCAGCAGCCCTGGAGCGGGAAGGACCTACGAGCAGTACTTC
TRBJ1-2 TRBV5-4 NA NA CASSGVRGDYGYTF TGTGCCAGCAGTGGGGTGCGGGGGGACTATGGCTACACCTTC
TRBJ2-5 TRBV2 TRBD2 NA CASLLGGETQYF TGTGCCAGCCTCCTGGGGGGGGAGACCCAGTACTTC
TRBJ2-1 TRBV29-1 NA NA CSVEDPGYEQFF TGCAGCGTTGAAGATCCAGGATATGAGCAGTTCTTC
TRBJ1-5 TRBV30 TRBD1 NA CAWSVPGQEYGQPQHF TGTGCCTGGAGTGTACCGGGACAGGAATATGGTCAGCCCCAGCATTTT
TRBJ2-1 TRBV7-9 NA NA CASRKGNEQFF TGTGCCAGCCGCAAAGGGAATGAGCAGTTCTTC
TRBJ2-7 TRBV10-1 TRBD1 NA CASSPGTVYEQYF TGCGCCAGCAGCCCCGGGACAGTTTACGAGCAGTACTTC
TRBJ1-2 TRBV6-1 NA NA CASSGGITYGYTF TGTGCCAGCAGCGGTGGCATAACCTATGGCTACACCTTC
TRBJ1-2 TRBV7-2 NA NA CASSLEAGRYGYTF TGTGCCAGCAGCCTGGAGGCGGGGCGCTATGGCTACACCTTC
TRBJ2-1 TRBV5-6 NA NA CASSGREGRNEQFF TGTGCCAGCAGCGGGCGTGAGGGCCGGAATGAGCAGTTCTTC
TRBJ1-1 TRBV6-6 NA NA CASSPGSEAFF TGTGCCAGCAGCCCCGGCAGTGAAGCTTTCTTT
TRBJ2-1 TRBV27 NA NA CASRPGPRGYNEQFF TGTGCCAGCCGTCCAGGACCCCGAGGTTACAATGAGCAGTTCTTC
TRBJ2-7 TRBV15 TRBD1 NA CATSSVSGQGAYEQYF TGTGCCACCAGCAGTGTATCGGGACAGGGGGCCTACGAGCAGTACTTC
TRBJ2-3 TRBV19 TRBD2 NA CASSIGASGSTDTQYF TGTGCCAGTAGTATAGGGGCTAGCGGGAGCACAGATACGCAGTATTTT
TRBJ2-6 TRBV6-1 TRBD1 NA CASSEEGAGANVLTF TGTGCCAGCAGTGAAGAGGGGGCGGGGGCCAACGTCCTGACTTTC
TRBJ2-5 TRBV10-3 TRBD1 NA CAISRDREGTQYF TGTGCCATCAGCCGGGACAGGGAAGGAACCCAGTACTTC
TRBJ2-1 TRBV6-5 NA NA CASSFYGEGNEQFF TGTGCCAGCAGTTTCTACGGTGAGGGGAATGAGCAGTTCTTC
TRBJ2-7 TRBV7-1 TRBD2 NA CASSLTASGIYEQYF TGTGCCAGCAGCTTAACCGCCAGCGGGATCTACGAGCAGTACTTC
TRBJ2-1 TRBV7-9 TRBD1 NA CASSLQRGGHDEQFF TGTGCCAGCAGCCTTCAGCGAGGGGGCCACGATGAGCAGTTCTTC
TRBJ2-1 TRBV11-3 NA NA CASSLPGSSYNEQFF TGTGCCAGCAGCTTACCAGGGAGCTCCTACAATGAGCAGTTCTTC
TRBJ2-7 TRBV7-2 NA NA CASSFHSSSYEQYF TGTGCCAGCAGCTTTCACTCGAGCTCCTACGAGCAGTACTTC
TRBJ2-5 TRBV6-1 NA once CASSETRAGQETQYF TGTGCCAGCAGTGAAACTCGAGCGGGCCAAGAGACCCAGTACTTC
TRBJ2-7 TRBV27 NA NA CASSFAAEGMYEQYF TGTGCCAGCAGTTTTGCTGCAGAGGGAATGTACGAGCAGTACTTC
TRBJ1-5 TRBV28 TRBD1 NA CAGSRDRGYQPQHF TGTGCCGGGTCGAGGGACAGGGGTTATCAGCCCCAGCATTTT
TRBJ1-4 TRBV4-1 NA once CASSQGGGMGEKLFF TGCGCCAGCAGCCAAGGGGGGGGAATGGGTGAAAAACTGTTTTTT